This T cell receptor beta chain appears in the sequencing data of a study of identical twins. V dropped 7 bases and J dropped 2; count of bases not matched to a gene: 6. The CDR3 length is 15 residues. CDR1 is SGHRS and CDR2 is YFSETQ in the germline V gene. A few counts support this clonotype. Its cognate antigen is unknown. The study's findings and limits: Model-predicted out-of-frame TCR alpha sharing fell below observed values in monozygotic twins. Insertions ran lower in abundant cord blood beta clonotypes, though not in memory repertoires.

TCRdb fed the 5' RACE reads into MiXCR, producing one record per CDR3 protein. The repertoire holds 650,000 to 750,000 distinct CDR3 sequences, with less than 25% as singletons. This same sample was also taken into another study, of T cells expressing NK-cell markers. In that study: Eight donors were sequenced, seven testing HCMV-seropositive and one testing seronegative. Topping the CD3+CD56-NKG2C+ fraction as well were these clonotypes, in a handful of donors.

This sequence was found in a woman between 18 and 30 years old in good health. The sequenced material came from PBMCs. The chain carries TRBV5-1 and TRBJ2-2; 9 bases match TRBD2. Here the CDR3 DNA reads TGCGCCAGCCGGCCTAGCGGGACTAACACCGGGGAGCTGTTTTTT. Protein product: CASRPSGTNTGELFF. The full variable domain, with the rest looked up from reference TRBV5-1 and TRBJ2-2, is KAGVTQTPRYLIKTRGQQVTLSCSPISGHRSVSWYQQTPGQGLQFLFEYFSETQRNKGNFPGRFSGRQFSNSRSEMNVSTLELGDSALYLCASRPSGTNTGELFFGEGSRLTVL.